This paragraph covers one T cell receptor (beta chain) sequence. The antigen remains unidentified. This sample was taken from a study of beta chain features in type 1 diabetes. Study background: Age, gender, cell numbers and subset yield matched between patients and controls. Investigators examined some 100 million sorted cells across all samples.

Germline values: CDR1 MDHEN, CDR2 SYDVKM. V was clipped by 4 bases and J by 4 bases; unmatched bases: 0. The length of the CDR3 is 13 residues. Sorted CD4+ subsets: naive, central memory, regulatory, stem cell-like memory (CD45RO/CCR7/CD25/CD127/CD95/CD27 panel). All of the isolated RNA was reverse transcribed, so expressed TCRB transcripts were sequenced. The assay was immunoSEQ multiplex PCR, and TCRdb's table has in-frame clones only and misses some. The repertoire holds hundreds of thousands of clones, with 68% as singletons. Overall study results and limits: People with Type 1 diabetes carried modestly yet significantly shorter TCRB CDR3s in all four CD4+ subsets.

The sequence came from a man aged 25-45 years in good health. Sequencing was done on a sample of naive CD4+ T cells from blood. The rearrangement joins TRBV28 to TRBJ2-3; 9 nucleotides align to TRBD1. The CDR3 sequence is CASSWDRADTQYF. The CDR3 coding sequence is TGTGCCAGCAGTTGGGACAGGGCAGATACGCAGTATTTT.